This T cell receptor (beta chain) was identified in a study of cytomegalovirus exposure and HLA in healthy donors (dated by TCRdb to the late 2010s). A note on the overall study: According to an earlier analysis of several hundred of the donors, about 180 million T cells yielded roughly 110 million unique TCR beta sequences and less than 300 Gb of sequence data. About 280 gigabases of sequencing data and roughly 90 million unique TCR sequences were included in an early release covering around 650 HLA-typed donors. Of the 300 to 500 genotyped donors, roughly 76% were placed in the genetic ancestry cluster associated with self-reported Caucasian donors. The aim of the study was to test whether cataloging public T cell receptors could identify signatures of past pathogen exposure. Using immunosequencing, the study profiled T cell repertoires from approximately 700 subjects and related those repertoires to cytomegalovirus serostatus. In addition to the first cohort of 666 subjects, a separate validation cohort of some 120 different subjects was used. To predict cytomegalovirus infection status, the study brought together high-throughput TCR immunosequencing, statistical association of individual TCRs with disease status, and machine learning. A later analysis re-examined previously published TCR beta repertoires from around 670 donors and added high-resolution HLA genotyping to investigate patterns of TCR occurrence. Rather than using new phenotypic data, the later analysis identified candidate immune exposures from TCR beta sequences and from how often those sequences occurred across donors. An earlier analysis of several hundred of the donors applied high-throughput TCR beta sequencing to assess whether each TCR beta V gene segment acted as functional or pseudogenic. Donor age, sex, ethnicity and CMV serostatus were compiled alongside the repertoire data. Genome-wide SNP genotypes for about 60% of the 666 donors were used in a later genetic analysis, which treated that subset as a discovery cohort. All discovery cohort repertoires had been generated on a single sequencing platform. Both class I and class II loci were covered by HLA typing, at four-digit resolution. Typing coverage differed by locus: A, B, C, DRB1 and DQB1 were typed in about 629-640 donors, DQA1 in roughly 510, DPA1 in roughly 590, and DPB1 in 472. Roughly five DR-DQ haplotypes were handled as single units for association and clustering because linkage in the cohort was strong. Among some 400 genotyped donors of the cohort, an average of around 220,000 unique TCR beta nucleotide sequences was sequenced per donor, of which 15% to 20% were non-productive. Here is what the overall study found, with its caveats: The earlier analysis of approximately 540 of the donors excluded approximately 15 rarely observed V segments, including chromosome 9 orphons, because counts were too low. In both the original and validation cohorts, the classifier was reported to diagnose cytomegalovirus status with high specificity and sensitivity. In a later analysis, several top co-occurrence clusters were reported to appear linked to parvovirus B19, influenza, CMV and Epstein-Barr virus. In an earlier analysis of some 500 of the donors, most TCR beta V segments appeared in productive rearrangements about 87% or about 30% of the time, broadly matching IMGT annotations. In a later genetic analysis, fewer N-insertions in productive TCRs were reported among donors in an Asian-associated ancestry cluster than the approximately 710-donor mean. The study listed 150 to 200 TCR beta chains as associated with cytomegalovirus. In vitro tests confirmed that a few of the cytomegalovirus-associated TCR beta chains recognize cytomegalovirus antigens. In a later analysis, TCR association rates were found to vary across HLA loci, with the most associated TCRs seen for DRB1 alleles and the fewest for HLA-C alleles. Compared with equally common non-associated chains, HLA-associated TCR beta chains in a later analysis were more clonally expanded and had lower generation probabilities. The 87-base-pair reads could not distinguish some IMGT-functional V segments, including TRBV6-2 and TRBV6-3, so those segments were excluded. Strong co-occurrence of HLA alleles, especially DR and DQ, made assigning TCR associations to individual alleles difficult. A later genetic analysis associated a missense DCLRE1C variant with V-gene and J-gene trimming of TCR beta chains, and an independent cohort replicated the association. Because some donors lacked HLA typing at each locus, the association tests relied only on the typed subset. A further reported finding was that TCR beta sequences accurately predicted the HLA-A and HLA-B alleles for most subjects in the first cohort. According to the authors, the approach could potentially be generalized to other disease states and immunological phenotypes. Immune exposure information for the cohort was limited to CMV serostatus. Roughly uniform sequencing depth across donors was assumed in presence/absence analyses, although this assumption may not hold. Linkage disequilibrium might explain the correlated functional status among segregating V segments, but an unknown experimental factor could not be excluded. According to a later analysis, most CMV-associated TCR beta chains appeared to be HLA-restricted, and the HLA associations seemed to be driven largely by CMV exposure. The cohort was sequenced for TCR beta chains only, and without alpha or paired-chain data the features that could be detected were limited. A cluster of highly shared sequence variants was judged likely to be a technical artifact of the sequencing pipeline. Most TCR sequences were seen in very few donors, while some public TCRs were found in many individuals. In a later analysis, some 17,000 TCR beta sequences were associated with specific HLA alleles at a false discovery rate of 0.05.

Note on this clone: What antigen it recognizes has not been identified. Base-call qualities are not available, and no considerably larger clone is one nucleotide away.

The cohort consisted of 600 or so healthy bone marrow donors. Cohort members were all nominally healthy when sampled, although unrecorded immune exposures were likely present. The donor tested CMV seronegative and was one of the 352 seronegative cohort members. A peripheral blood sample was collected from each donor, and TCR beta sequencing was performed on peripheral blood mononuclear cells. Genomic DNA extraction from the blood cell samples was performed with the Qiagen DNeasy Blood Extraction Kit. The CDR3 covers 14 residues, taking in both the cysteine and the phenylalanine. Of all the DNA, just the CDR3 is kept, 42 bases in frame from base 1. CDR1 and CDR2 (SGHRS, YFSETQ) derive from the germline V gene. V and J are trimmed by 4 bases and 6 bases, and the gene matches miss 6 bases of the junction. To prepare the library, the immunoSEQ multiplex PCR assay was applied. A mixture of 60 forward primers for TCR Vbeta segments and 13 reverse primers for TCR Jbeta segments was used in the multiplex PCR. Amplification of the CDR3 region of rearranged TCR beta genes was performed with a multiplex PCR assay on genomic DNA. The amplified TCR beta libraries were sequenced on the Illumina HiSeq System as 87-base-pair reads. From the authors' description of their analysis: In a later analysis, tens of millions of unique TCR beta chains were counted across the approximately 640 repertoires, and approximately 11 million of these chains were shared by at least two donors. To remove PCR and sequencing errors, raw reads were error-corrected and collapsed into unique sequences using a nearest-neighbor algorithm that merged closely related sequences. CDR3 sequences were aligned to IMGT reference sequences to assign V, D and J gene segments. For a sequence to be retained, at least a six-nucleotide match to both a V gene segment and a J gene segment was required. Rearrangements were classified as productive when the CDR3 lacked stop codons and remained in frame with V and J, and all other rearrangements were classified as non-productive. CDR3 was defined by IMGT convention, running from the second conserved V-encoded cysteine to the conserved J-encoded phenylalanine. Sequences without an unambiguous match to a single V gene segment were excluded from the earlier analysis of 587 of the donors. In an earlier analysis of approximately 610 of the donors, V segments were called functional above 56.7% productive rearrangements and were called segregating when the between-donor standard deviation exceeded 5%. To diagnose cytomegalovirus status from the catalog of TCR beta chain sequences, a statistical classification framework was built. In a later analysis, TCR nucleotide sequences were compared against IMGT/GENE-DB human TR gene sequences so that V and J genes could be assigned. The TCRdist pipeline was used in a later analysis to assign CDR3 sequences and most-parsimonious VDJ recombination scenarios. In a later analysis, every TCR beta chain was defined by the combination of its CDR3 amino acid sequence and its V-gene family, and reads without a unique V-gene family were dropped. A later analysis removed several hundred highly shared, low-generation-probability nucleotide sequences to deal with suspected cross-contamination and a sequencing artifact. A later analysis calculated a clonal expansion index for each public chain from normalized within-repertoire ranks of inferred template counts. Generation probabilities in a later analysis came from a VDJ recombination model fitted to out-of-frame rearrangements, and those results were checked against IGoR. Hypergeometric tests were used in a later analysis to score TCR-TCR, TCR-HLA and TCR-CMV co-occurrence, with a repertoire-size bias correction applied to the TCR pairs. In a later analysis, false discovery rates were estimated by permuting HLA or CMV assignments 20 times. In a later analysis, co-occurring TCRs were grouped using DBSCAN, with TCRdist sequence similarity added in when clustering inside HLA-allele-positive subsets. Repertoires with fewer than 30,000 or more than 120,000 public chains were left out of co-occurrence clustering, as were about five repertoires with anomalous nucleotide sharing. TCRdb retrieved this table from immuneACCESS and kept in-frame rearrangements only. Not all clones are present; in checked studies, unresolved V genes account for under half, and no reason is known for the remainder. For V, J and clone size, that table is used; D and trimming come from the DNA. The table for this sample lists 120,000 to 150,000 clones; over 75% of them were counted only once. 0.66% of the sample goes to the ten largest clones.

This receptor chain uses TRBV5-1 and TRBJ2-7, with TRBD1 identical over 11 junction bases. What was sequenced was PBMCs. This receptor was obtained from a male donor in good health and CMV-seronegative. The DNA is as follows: TGCGCCAGCAGCAGGACAGGGGGCGGGAGCGAGCAGTACTTC. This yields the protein CASSRTGGGSEQYF.